Below are 32 T cell receptor beta chains sequenced from a single sample in a study of cytomegalovirus exposure and HLA in healthy donors. This PCR relied on a set of 60 Vbeta primers and 13 Jbeta primers. The table came from immunoSEQ multiplex PCR; TCRdb's copy has only in-frame clones and leaves some out. Here the sample spans around 150,000 clones, under 75% being singletons. Material: PBMCs. The receptors were gathered from an older woman in good health and CMV-seropositive.

The DNA for the CDR3 is TGTGCCAGTCGGACTAGCGGGAGCCTCGGGGCCCAGTACTTC. It is translated as CASRTSGSLGAQYF. The rearrangement uses TRBV5-4 and TRBJ2-5, with TRBD2 matching 13 bases. The CDR3 extends over 14 amino acids. Germline CDR1 is SGHNT and CDR2 is YYREEE (reference sequence). Trimming took 8 bases from V and 9 from J; bases not matched to a gene: 10.

The chain recombines TRBV28 with TRBJ2-5; possible D gene TRBD1, 6 bases. The germline V gene encodes CDR1 MDHEN and CDR2 SYDVKM. CDR3 length: 14 amino acids. V lost 5 bases, J lost 5 bases, and 15 bases lay in between. The chain's CDR3 is CASSTTRGGETQYF. In DNA form, the CDR3 reads TGTGCCAGCAGTACTACCAGGGGCGGGGAGACCCAGTACTTC.

This clone was observed a few times. J is TRBJ2-1 and V is TRBV6-6; 9 nucleotides match TRBD2. Losses at the gene ends were 5 bases for V and 4 bases for J; bases not matched to a gene: 6. Germline V gives CDR1 MNHNY, CDR2 SVGAGI (reference sequence). The CDR3 is made up of 15 amino acids. In DNA, the CDR3 is TGTGCCAGCAGTCCAACTAGCGGGTCTTACAATGAGCAGTTCTTC. It translates to CASSPTSGSYNEQFF.

The V gene is TRBV7-2, the J gene TRBJ2-2, with D possibly TRBD1 on 5 matching bases. Trimming cost V 3 bases and J 2 bases, with 13 bases left between them. The CDR3 length is 16 residues. Germline lookup yields CDR1 SGHTA and CDR2 FQGNSA. CDR3: CASSFLGLKNTGELFF. CDR3 in DNA: TGTGCCAGCAGCTTTCTGGGGCTTAAAAACACCGGGGAGCTGTTTTTT.

J is TRBJ1-1 and V is TRBV10-2, with TRBD1 matching 10 bases. This CDR3 has 15 residues. V lost 6 bases, J lost 4 bases, and 8 bases stayed unmatched. Germline V gene lookup returns CDR1 WSHSY and CDR2 SAAADI. CDR3 sequence: CASSYFDRGPTEAFF. The DNA for the CDR3 is TGCGCCAGCAGCTACTTCGACAGGGGGCCCACTGAAGCTTTCTTT.

V usage is TRBV6-6 and J usage is TRBJ1-1; no firm D call. This CDR3 is built from 13 residues. V was pared by 6 bases and J by 5 bases, with 13 bases between. Germline-derived CDR1 and CDR2 are MNHNY and SVGAGI (reference sequence). CDR3: CASSLSLRTEAFF. CDR3 DNA sequence: TGTGCCAGCAGCCTTTCCCTGAGGACTGAAGCTTTCTTT.

The genes are TRBV28 and TRBJ2-7; 7 positions agree with TRBD2. Germline V gives CDR1 MDHEN, CDR2 SYDVKM. J gave up 0 bases and V 7 bases, and 9 bases lay outside the gene matches. The CDR3 is made up of 15 amino acids. CDR3 amino acids: CASTQSGTNSYEQYF. CDR3 DNA: TGTGCCAGCACTCAATCAGGGACTAACTCCTACGAGCAGTACTTC.

This clone was seen repeatedly, ten times or more. This rearrangement joins TRBV4-3 to TRBJ2-3; tentatively, D is TRBD2 (8 bases). The CDR3 length is 18 residues. The V and J ends lost 3 bases and 1 base respectively, with 20 bases between them. Germline CDR1 is LGHNA and CDR2 is YSLEER. The DNA for the CDR3 is TGCGCCAGCAGCCAGTCAGGGGGTCTAGCGGGTGGCACAGATACGCAGTATTTT. Protein sequence: CASSQSGGLAGGTDTQYF.

The count of this clone is one. Within the sample, other DNA sequences also encode this same CDR3. The V gene is TRBV5-1, the J gene TRBJ2-7; 9 positions agree with TRBD1. V lost 0 bases to trimming and J lost 4 bases; unmatched junction nucleotides: 2. Germline CDR1 and CDR2: SGHRS and YFSETQ. The CDR3 is made up of 14 amino acids. Here the CDR3 DNA reads TGCGCCAGCAGCTTGGGGGGACAGGGTTACGAGCAGTACTTC. It encodes CASSLGGQGYEQYF.

The chain has TRBV2 and TRBJ2-7; 9 bases line up with TRBD1. The length of the CDR3 is 14 residues. Germline V gives CDR1 SNHLY, CDR2 FYNNEI. With V trimmed by 7 bases and J by 3 bases, 7 bases remained unmatched. The CDR3 coding sequence is TGTGCCAGCAAATCGACAGGGGGACTCTACGAGCAGTACTTC. Protein product: CASKSTGGLYEQYF. Drawing the rest from reference TRBV2 and TRBJ2-7, the complete variable domain is EPEVTQTPSHQVTQMGQEVILRCVPISNHLYFYWYRQILGQKVEFLVSFYNNEISEKSEIFDDQFSVERPDGSNFTLKIRSTKLEDSAMYFCASKSTGGLYEQYFGPGTRLTVT.

The gene calls are TRBV28 and TRBJ2-5; TRBD1 aligns across 11 bases. Germline V gene sequence: CDR1 MDHEN, CDR2 SYDVKM. V trimming: 5 bases; J trimming: 5 bases; junction bases outside the gene matches: 10. CDR3 length: 16 residues. The CDR3 DNA reads TGTGCCAGCAGTACCTGGACAGGGGGCGCGAGGGAGACCCAGTACTTC. The encoded protein is CASSTWTGGARETQYF.

The chain couples TRBV28 to TRBJ1-2, with TRBD1 matching 7 bases. There are 16 residues in the CDR3. J was trimmed by 5 bases and V by 3 bases; bases with no gene match: 12. Germline CDR1 and CDR2: MDHEN and SYDVKM. This chain's CDR3 is CASSFVGGGYGYGYTF. For the CDR3, the DNA is TGTGCCAGCAGTTTTGTAGGGGGCGGCTATGGATATGGCTACACCTTC.

The rearrangement joins TRBV28 to TRBJ2-1; 7 nucleotides line up with TRBD2. Germline-derived CDR1 and CDR2 are MDHEN and SYDVKM. The junction had 9 bases not matched to a gene; V was cut back by 5 bases and J by 8 bases. The CDR3 is made up of 14 amino acids. The CDR3 nucleotides are TGTGCCAGCAGTAACGCGGGAGTGCCCCATGAGCAGTTCTTC. This translates into CASSNAGVPHEQFF.

The V and J genes are TRBV5-1 and TRBJ1-2, with D uncertain. There are 14 residues in the CDR3. Germline V CDR1 and CDR2: SGHRS, YFSETQ. V was trimmed by 0 bases and J by 6 bases, leaving 12 bases between them. The CDR3 nucleotides are TGCGCCAGCAGCTTGGGAGGAGGTTATGATGGCTACACCTTC. Its translation is CASSLGGGYDGYTF.

This chain uses TRBV7-2 with TRBJ2-6; 8 bases match TRBD2. The germline V gene encodes CDR1 SGHTA and CDR2 FQGNSA. With 2 bases clipped from V and 3 bases from J, the junction kept 9 bases outside the gene matches. The CDR3 is 18 residues long. CDR3 residues: CASSLRFGGASGANVLTF. CDR3 sequence (DNA): TGTGCCAGCAGCTTACGATTCGGGGGGGCTAGTGGGGCCAACGTCCTGACTTTC. Looking up the rest from reference TRBV7-2 and TRBJ2-6 gives the full variable domain: GAGVSQSPSNKVTEKGKDVELRCDPISGHTALYWYRQSLGQGLEFLIYFQGNSAPDKSGLPSDRFSAERTGGSVSTLTIQRTQQEDSAVYLCASSLRFGGASGANVLTFGAGSRLTVL.

Here the CDR3 DNA reads TGTGCCAGCAGTCCCCGGGGGGGCGGGTATGGCTACACCTTC. This translates into CASSPRGGGYGYTF. This chain links TRBV28 with TRBJ1-2, with TRBD1 as a possible D gene (6 bases). The CDR3 loop spans 14 amino acids. Germline CDR1 MDHEN, CDR2 SYDVKM. V lost 5 bases, J lost 5 bases, and 15 bases lay in between.

This clone has more than one count but fewer than ten. The J gene is TRBJ1-2, the V gene TRBV28, with TRBD1 identical over 7 bases. Germline-derived CDR1 and CDR2 are MDHEN and SYDVKM. There are 14 residues in the CDR3. V lost 3 bases to trimming and J lost 2 bases; unmatched junction nucleotides: 3. Written as DNA, the CDR3 is TGTGCCAGCAGTTTTCCGGGACAGAACTATGGCTACACCTTC. It is translated as CASSFPGQNYGYTF.

This clone was found a few times. The chain joins TRBV30 to TRBJ2-7, with D unresolved. The CDR3 loop spans 13 amino acids. With 2 bases removed from V and 1 base from J, the gap between germline ends came to 9 bases. The germline V gene encodes CDR1 GTSNPN and CDR2 SVGIG (reference sequence). The CDR3 protein is CAWSSTLSYEQYF. CDR3 nucleotide sequence: TGTGCCTGGAGTTCGACACTTTCCTACGAGCAGTACTTC.

V usage is TRBV6-5 and J usage is TRBJ2-7, with D possibly being TRBD2 (6 bases). V gave up 6 bases and J gave up 2 bases, with 14 bases separating them. Germline V gene sequence: CDR1 MNHEY, CDR2 SVGAGI. This CDR3 has 14 residues. CDR3 loop: CASREGPGAYEQYF. CDR3 bases: TGTGCCAGCAGGGAGGGACCGGGAGCCTACGAGCAGTACTTC.

The CDR3 DNA reads TGTGCCAGCAGCTTGCTGGGGAGGGTCGGCGGCGGCTACACCTTC. The encoded protein is CASSLLGRVGGGYTF. V usage is TRBV5-6 and J usage is TRBJ1-2; D gene ambiguous. The CDR3 sequence is 15 residues long. Germline CDR1 reads SGHDT; CDR2 reads YYEEEE. V gave up 1 base and J gave up 8 bases, with 18 bases separating them.

The gene calls are TRBV4-1 and TRBJ2-2; TRBD2 agrees at 9 bases. Per germline, CDR1 MGHRA and CDR2 YSYEKL. Germline trimming cut 3 bases from V and 6 bases from J; bases unmatched to any gene: 5. The length of the CDR3 is 15 residues. The CDR3 bases are TGCGCCAGCAGCCACCCGGGACTAGCTTCCGGGGAGCTGTTTTTT. The encoded protein is CASSHPGLASGELFF.

The chain links TRBV30 to TRBJ1-4; D remains ambiguous. The germline V gene encodes CDR1 GTSNPN and CDR2 SVGIG (reference sequence). The CDR3 has 11 amino acids. V shed 5 bases and J shed 7 bases, with 8 bases lying between them. The CDR3 DNA is TGTGCCTGGGAGCGCGGTGAAAAACTGTTTTTT. It codes for CAWERGEKLFF.

This chain joins TRBV7-3 and TRBJ1-1; no definite D call. Germline V CDR1 and CDR2: SGHTA, FQGTGA. The CDR3 spans 13 residues. Trimming stripped 6 bases from V and 6 bases from J, with 14 bases between. CDR3 nucleotides: TGTGCCAGCAGAAGATCTGTAGCATCTGAAGCTTTCTTT. Translating it yields CASRRSVASEAFF.

The V and J genes are TRBV7-9 and TRBJ1-1; 8 bases are shared with TRBD1. V lost 5 bases, J lost 5 bases, and 7 bases stayed unmatched. CDR1 is SEHNR, CDR2 FQNEAQ, per germline (reference sequence). The CDR3 totals 14 residues. The CDR3 region is CASSVGQGGTEAFF. For the CDR3, the DNA is TGTGCCAGCAGCGTCGGACAGGGTGGGACTGAAGCTTTCTTT.

The CDR3 spells CSVVGQGLDIQYF. The DNA of the CDR3 is TGCAGCGTTGTCGGGCAGGGTTTGGACATTCAGTACTTC. The chain combines TRBV29-1 with TRBJ2-4; D perhaps matches TRBD1 (5 bases). Trimming pared 4 bases from V and 8 bases from J, leaving 15 bases between. The CDR3 sequence is 13 residues long. CDR1 and CDR2 (germline): SQVTM, ANQGSEA. Complete variable domain (other parts from reference TRBV29-1 and TRBJ2-4): SAVISQKPSRDICQRGTSLTIQCQVDSQVTMMFWYRQQPGQSLTLIATANQGSEATYESGFVIDKFPISRPNLTFSTLTVSNMSPEDSSIYLCSVVGQGLDIQYFGAGTRLSVL.

This rearrangement joins TRBV18 to TRBJ2-1; 16 bases map to TRBD2. This CDR3 is 17 amino acids long. Germline V lookup: CDR1 KGHSH, CDR2 LQKENI. Trimming at V came to 1 base and at J to 8 bases, leaving 5 bases not matched to a gene. In DNA form, the CDR3 reads TGTGCCAGCTCACCACGGGGACTAGCGGGAGGGCTCGATGAGCAGTTCTTC. This codes for CASSPRGLAGGLDEQFF.

This chain connects TRBV28 to TRBJ1-3, with 7 bases aligning to TRBD1. The CDR3 is made up of 13 amino acids. With 5 bases clipped from V and 4 bases from J, the junction kept 2 bases outside the gene matches. Germline V gene sequence: CDR1 MDHEN, CDR2 SYDVKM. CDR3 residues: CASSLTGGNTIYF. As DNA, the CDR3 is TGTGCCAGCAGTCTGACAGGGGGAAACACCATATATTTT.

V and J are TRBV7-2 and TRBJ1-4; 9 bases are a match to TRBD1. The germline CDR1 and CDR2 sequences are SGHTA and FQGNSA. V lost 5 bases, J lost 7 bases, and 8 bases stayed unmatched. The CDR3 loop spans 15 amino acids. The CDR3 DNA is TGTGCCAGCAGCACCCGACAGGGGGTTAGTGAAAAACTGTTTTTT. Translation: CASSTRQGVSEKLFF. The full variable domain, its missing parts supplied by reference TRBV7-2 and TRBJ1-4, is GAGVSQSPSNKVTEKGKDVELRCDPISGHTALYWYRQSLGQGLEFLIYFQGNSAPDKSGLPSDRFSAERTGGSVSTLTIQRTQQEDSAVYLCASSTRQGVSEKLFFGSGTQLSVL.

The V gene is TRBV5-1, the J gene TRBJ1-1; the match to TRBD1 covers 7 bases. Losses at the gene ends were 1 base for V and 9 bases for J; bases not matched to a gene: 6. Germline V gene data show CDR1 as SGHRS and CDR2 as YFSETQ. The CDR3 consists of 13 residues. The CDR3 sequence is CASSLQGGGKAFF. The CDR3 coding sequence is TGCGCCAGCAGCTTGCAGGGGGGCGGGAAAGCTTTCTTT.

The CDR3 DNA follows: TGTGCCAGCAGCTTAGGGGGGACTAGCGGCGTGGGAGATACGCAGTATTTT. This codes for CASSLGGTSGVGDTQYF. The chain couples TRBV7-2 to TRBJ2-3; TRBD2 aligns across 11 bases. This CDR3 contains 17 residues. The germline gives CDR1 SGHTA, CDR2 FQGNSA. J was trimmed by 5 bases and V by 1 base; bases with no gene match: 8.

The table lists this clone with a few counts. The V call is TRBV2, the J call TRBJ2-6, with a weak D call TRBD2 (5 bases). Germline lookup yields CDR1 SNHLY and CDR2 FYNNEI. V was cut by 3 bases and J by 0 bases, with 6 bases left in between. The CDR3 length is 15 residues. The CDR3 DNA reads as TGTGCCAGCAGTGAGGCGGGCTCTGGGGCCAACGTCCTGACTTTC. This codes for CASSEAGSGANVLTF.

This sequence joins TRBV30 and TRBJ1-2; 9 bases line up with TRBD1. The CDR3 consists of 13 residues. CDR1 and CDR2 (germline): GTSNPN, SVGIG (reference sequence). With 2 bases clipped from V and 8 bases from J, the junction kept 6 bases outside the gene matches. The CDR3 nucleotides are TGTGCCTGGAGTATGGGGACAGGGAACGGCTACACCTTC. Translation gives CAWSMGTGNGYTF.